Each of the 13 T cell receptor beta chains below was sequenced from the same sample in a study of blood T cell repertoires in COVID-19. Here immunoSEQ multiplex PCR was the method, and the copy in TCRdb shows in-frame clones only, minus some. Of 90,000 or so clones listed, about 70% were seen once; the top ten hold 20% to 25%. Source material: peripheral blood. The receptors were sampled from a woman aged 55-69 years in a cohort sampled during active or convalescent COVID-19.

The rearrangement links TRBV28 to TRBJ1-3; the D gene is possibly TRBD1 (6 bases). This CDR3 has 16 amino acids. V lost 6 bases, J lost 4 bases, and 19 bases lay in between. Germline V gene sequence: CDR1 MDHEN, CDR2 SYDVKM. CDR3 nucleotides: TGTGCCAGCAGCCCACCCAGGGGATCCACCGGAAACACCATATATTTT. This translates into CASSPPRGSTGNTIYF.

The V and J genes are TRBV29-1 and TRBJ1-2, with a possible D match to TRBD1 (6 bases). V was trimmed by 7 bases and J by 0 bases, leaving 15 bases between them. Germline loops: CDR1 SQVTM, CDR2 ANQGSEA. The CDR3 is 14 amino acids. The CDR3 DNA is TGCAGCGCCGGACAGTCCGGGGCTAACTATGGCTACACCTTC. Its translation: CSAGQSGANYGYTF.

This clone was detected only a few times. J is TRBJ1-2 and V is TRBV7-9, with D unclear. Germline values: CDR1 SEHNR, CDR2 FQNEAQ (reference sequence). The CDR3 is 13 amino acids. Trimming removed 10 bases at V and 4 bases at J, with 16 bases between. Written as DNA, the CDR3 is TGTGCCACGACTGTCGGAGGGAGCTATGGCTACACCTTC. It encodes CATTVGGSYGYTF. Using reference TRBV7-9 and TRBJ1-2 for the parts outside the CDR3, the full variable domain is DTGVSQNPRHKITKRGQNVTFRCDPISEHNRLYWYRQTLGQGPEFLTYFQNEAQLEKSRLLSDRFSAERPKGSFSTLEIQRTEQGDSAMYLCATTVGGSYGYTFGSGTRLTVV.

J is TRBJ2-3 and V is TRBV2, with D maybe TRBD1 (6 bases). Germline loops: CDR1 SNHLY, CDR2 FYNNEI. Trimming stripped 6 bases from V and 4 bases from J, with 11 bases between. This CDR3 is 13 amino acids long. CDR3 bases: TGTGCCAGCAGCGAAACAGGGCCAGATACGCAGTATTTT. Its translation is CASSETGPDTQYF. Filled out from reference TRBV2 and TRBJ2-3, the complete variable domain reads EPEVTQTPSHQVTQMGQEVILRCVPISNHLYFYWYRQILGQKVEFLVSFYNNEISEKSEIFDDQFSVERPDGSNFTLKIRSTKLEDSAMYFCASSETGPDTQYFGPGTRLTVL.

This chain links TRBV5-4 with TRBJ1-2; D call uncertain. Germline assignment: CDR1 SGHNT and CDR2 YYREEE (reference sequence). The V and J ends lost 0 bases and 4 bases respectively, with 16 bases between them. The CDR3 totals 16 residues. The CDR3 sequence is CASSLGAGVIGYGYTF. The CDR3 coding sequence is TGTGCCAGCAGCTTGGGGGCGGGAGTCATCGGCTATGGCTACACCTTC.

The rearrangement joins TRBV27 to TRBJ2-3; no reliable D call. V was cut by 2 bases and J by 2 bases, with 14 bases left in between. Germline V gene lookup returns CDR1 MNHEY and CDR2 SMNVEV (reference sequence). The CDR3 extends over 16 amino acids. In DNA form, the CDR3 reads TGTGCCAGCAGTTTAAATTTGGGCGAATTCACAGATACGCAGTATTTT. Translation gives CASSLNLGEFTDTQYF.

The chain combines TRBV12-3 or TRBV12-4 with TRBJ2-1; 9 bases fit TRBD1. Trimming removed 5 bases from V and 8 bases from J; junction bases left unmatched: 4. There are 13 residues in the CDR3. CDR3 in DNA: TGTGCCAGCAGTATTGACAGGGGGGATGAGCAGTTCTTC. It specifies CASSIDRGDEQFF.

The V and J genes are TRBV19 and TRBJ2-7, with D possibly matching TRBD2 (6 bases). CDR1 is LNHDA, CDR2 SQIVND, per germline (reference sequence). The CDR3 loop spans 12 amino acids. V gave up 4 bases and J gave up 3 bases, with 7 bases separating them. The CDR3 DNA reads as TGTGCCAGTAGTACCGGGAGCTACGAGCAGTACTTC. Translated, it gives CASSTGSYEQYF.

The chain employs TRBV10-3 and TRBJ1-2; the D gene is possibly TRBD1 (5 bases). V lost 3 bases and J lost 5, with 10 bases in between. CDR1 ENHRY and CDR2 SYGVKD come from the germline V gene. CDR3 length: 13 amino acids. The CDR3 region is CAISDWGSYGYTF. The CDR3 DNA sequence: TGTGCCATCAGTGACTGGGGCTCGTATGGCTACACCTTC.

CDR3 protein: CATSPARDGYTF. CDR3 DNA sequence: TGTGCCACCAGCCCTGCGAGGGATGGCTACACCTTC. The chain carries TRBV15 and TRBJ1-2; D gene uncertain. The CDR3 has 12 amino acids. Germline V lookup: CDR1 LNHNV, CDR2 YYDKDF (reference sequence). V gave up 5 bases and J gave up 6 bases, with 10 bases separating them.

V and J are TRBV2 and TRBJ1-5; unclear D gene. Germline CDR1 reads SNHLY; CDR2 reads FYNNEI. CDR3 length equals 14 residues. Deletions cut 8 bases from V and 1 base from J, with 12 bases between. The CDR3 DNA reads TGTGCCAGCGGAGGAAGGGCCAGCAATCAGCCCCAGCATTTT. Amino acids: CASGGRASNQPQHF.

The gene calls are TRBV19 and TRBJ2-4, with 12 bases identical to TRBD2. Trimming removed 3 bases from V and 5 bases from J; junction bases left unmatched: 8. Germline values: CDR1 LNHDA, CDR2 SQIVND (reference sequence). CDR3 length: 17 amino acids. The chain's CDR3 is CASSMGLAGGPQNIQYF. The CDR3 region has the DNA TGTGCCAGTAGTATGGGCCTAGCGGGGGGGCCACAAAACATTCAGTACTTC.

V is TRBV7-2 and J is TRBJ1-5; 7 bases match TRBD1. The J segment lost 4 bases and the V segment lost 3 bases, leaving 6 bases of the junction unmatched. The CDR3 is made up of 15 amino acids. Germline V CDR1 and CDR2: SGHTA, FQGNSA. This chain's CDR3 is CASSFRDRINQPQHF. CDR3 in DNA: TGTGCCAGCAGCTTTCGGGACAGAATAAATCAGCCCCAGCATTTT.